This TCR beta chain stems from a study of blood T cell repertoires in COVID-19. About the research overall: Samples of COVID-19 (acute and convalescent) were obtained from the United States, Italy and Spain.

Original processing notes: Amplification of reference gene primers was used by the study to estimate nucleated cell counts. Clones were read by immunoSEQ multiplex PCR, and TCRdb kept only the in-frame ones, dropping some. For V, J and clone size, that table is used; D and trimming come from the DNA. The data hold 140,000 to 150,000 clones, with around 84% observed a single time. The junction had 4 bases not matched to a gene; V was cut back by 1 base and J by 8 bases. CDR1 is SGHDT and CDR2 is YYEEEE in the germline V gene. This CDR3 region has 14 residues. This sequence joins TRBV5-6 and TRBJ1-4, with 8 bases aligning to TRBD1. This clonotype originated in a human donor in a cohort sampled during active COVID-19. Sequencing used peripheral blood. The CDR3: CASSLSRGREKLFF. CDR3 DNA: TGTGCCAGCAGCTTGAGCAGGGGGCGGGAAAAACTGTTTTTT. Supplemented by reference TRBV5-6 and TRBJ1-4, the full variable domain reads DAGVTQSPTHLIKTRGQQVTLRCSPKSGHDTVSWYQQALGQGPQFIFQYYEEEERQRGNFPDRFSGHQFPNYSSELNVNALLLGDSALYLCASSLSRGREKLFFGSGTQLSVL.